Sequencing of this T cell receptor (beta chain) was carried out in a study of beta chain features in type 1 diabetes. This clone has just a few counts. Its specificity is unknown. Investigators reverse transcribed all isolated RNA, so they sequenced expressed TCRB transcripts. The data were produced by immunoSEQ multiplex PCR, yet TCRdb's version contains in-frame clones alone and is incomplete. Seen here are 430,000 or so clones, 9.5% to 12% observed once, and the top ten hold approximately 0.05%. The germline V gene encodes CDR1 KGHSH and CDR2 LQKENI. V lost 6 bases to trimming and J lost 2 bases; unmatched junction nucleotides: 10. The CDR3 contains 15 residues. General study points: Overrepresentation of cells with high TCR expression could result from cDNA sequencing.

The sample taken for sequencing was naive CD4+ T cells from blood. The clonotype originates from a woman under 30 in good health. J is TRBJ2-7 and V is TRBV18; 7 bases line up with TRBD2. The CDR3 loop reads CASSPVAGPTYEQYF. CDR3 DNA sequence: TGTGCCAGCTCGCCTGTAGCGGGCCCTACCTACGAGCAGTACTTC. Complete variable domain (other parts from reference TRBV18 and TRBJ2-7): NAGVMQNPRHLVRRRGQEARLRCSPMKGHSHVYWYRQLPEEGLKFMVYLQKENIIDESGMPKERFSAEFPKEGPSILRIQQVVRGDSAAYFCASSPVAGPTYEQYFGPGTRLTVT.